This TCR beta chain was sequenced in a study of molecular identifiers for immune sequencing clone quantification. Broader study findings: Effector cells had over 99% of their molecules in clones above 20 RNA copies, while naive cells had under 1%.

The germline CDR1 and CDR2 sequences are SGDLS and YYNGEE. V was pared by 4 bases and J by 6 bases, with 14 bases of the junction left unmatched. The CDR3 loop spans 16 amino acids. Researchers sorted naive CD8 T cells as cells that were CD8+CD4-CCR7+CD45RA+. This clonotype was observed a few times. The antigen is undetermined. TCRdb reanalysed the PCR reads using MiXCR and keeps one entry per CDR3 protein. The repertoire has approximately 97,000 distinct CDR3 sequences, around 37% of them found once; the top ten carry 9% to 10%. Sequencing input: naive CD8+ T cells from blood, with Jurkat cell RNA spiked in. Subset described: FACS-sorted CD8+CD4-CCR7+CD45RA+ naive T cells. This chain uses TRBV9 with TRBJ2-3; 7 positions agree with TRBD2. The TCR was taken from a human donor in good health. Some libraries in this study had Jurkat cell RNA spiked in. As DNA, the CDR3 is TGTGCCAGCAGCACAAGCGGGACGGAGAATGTGGATACGCAGTATTTT. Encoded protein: CASSTSGTENVDTQYF.